The 20 T cell receptor beta chains below were found in one sample sequenced in a study of CD8 T cells in ankylosing spondylitis. In TCRdb, the 5' RACE reads were re-called with MiXCR into one record per CDR3 protein. The top ten clones hold 10% to 15% of a sample with about 130,000 distinct CDR3 sequences, 7% of them seen once. The specimen was blood, either unsorted or a sorted T cell fraction (not recorded which). All receptors come from a male donor with ankylosing spondylitis or in good health (not recorded which).

This clonotype has ten or more counts. The CDR3 sequence is CSARGHLQPQHF. CDR3 nucleotide sequence: TGCAGTGCTCGGGGGCATCTCCAGCCCCAGCATTTT. The chain couples TRBV20-1 to TRBJ1-5; TRBD1 is a possible D gene (6 bases). Per germline, CDR1 DFQATT and CDR2 SNEGSKA (reference sequence). Trimming took 5 bases from V and 7 from J, leaving 12 bases between them. The CDR3 totals 12 residues.

This clonotype was observed at least ten times. The chain links TRBV20-1 to TRBJ1-5, with D perhaps TRBD1 (5 bases). Trimming removed 6 bases from V and 7 bases from J, with 13 bases in between. CDR1 and CDR2 (germline): DFQATT, SNEGSKA (reference sequence). The CDR3 runs 12 residues. The CDR3 reads CSAGGEGQPQHF. CDR3 coding DNA: TGCAGTGCGGGGGGGGAAGGACAGCCCCAGCATTTT.

This clonotype was seen many times. The chain is built from TRBV7-2 and TRBJ2-5; TRBD1 agrees at 11 bases. Losses at the gene ends were 3 bases for V and 7 bases for J; bases not matched to a gene: 7. This CDR3 spans 15 amino acids. Germline V gene data show CDR1 as SGHTA and CDR2 as FQGNSA. CDR3: CASSFRTGGAWTQYF. The CDR3, as DNA: TGTGCCAGCAGCTTCAGGACAGGGGGCGCCTGGACCCAGTACTTC.

This clonotype was seen ten or more times. The chain combines TRBV20-1 with TRBJ2-2; unclear D gene. The CDR3 is 13 amino acids. V lost 5 bases, J lost 4 bases, and 11 bases lay in between. Germline assignment: CDR1 DFQATT and CDR2 SNEGSKA (reference sequence). The chain's CDR3 is CSALRLRTGELFF. The DNA for the CDR3 is TGCAGTGCTCTTCGGCTGCGCACCGGGGAGCTGTTTTTT.

This clonotype was seen at least ten times. The V and J genes are TRBV9 and TRBJ2-1; TRBD2 matches 8 bases. This CDR3 region has 16 residues. V lost 1 base to trimming and J lost 7 bases; unmatched junction nucleotides: 10. Per the germline V gene, CDR1 is SGDLS and CDR2 is YYNGEE. CDR3 protein: CASSVTLAALVNEQFF. The DNA for the CDR3 is TGTGCCAGCAGCGTAACACTAGCGGCATTAGTGAATGAGCAGTTCTTC.

Many counts were recorded for this clonotype. The chain is built from TRBV20-1 and TRBJ2-1; TRBD1 aligns across 8 bases. The CDR3 is 15 amino acids. Germline V lookup: CDR1 DFQATT, CDR2 SNEGSKA (reference sequence). The V gene end was trimmed by 5 bases and the J gene end by 1 base; junction bases not matched to a gene: 7. CDR3 sequence reads: CSASRTGRSYNEQFF. The CDR3 nucleotides read TGCAGTGCTTCCAGGACAGGGAGATCCTACAATGAGCAGTTCTTC.

This clonotype has at least ten counts. This chain connects TRBV9 to TRBJ2-7; no clear D. The CDR3 consists of 15 residues. The V end was cut by 0 bases, the J end by 0 bases, with 10 bases between. Germline CDR1 reads SGDLS; CDR2 reads YYNGEE. CDR3 residues: CASSVGQIGSYEQYF. As DNA, the CDR3 is TGTGCCAGCAGCGTAGGGCAGATAGGCTCCTACGAGCAGTACTTC. Complete variable domain (other parts from reference TRBV9 and TRBJ2-7): DSGVTQTPKHLITATGQRVTLRCSPRSGDLSVYWYQQSLDQGLQFLIQYYNGEERAKGNILERFSAQQFPDLHSELNLSSLELGDSALYFCASSVGQIGSYEQYFGPGTRLTVT.

This clonotype appeared many times. V usage is TRBV2 and J usage is TRBJ1-5; TRBD1 matches at 7 bases. J was trimmed by 2 bases and V by 8 bases; bases with no gene match: 6. Germline CDR1 SNHLY, CDR2 FYNNEI. This CDR3 spans 14 amino acids. The CDR3 here is CASQGGLGNQPQHF. For the CDR3, the DNA is TGTGCCAGCCAAGGGGGCCTTGGCAATCAGCCCCAGCATTTT.

This clonotype came up many times. The genes are TRBV12-3 or TRBV12-4 and TRBJ2-3; 7 bases fit TRBD2. The CDR3 is made up of 14 amino acids. After removal of 3 bases from V and 4 bases from J, the junction contained 4 bases not matched to a gene. In DNA form, the CDR3 reads TGTGCCAGCAGTTTGGGAGGGCTAGCAGATACGCAGTATTTT. This translates into CASSLGGLADTQYF.

This clonotype was observed at least ten times. The chain combines TRBV29-1 with TRBJ2-7; no reliable D call. Germline V gene sequence: CDR1 SQVTM, CDR2 ANQGSEA. The V gene lost 4 bases and the J gene lost 7 bases, with 14 bases spanning the gap. The CDR3 is made up of 12 amino acids. DNA of the CDR3: TGCAGCGTTGGTGAGGTTGTGGGGGAGCAGTACTTC. This gives the protein CSVGEVVGEQYF.

The gene calls are TRBV18 and TRBJ2-6; D gene ambiguous. Germline V gene sequence: CDR1 KGHSH, CDR2 LQKENI. This CDR3 is built from 15 residues. Trimming shortened V by 6 bases and J by 0 bases, and 9 bases separated the two germline ends. The CDR3 nucleotides are TGTGCCAGCTCCGTGGATCTCTCTGGGGCCAACGTCCTGACTTTC. Its protein is CASSVDLSGANVLTF. The variable domain in full, completed from reference TRBV18 and TRBJ2-6, reads NAGVMQNPRHLVRRRGQEARLRCSPMKGHSHVYWYRQLPEEGLKFMVYLQKENIIDESGMPKERFSAEFPKEGPSILRIQQVVRGDSAAYFCASSVDLSGANVLTFGAGSRLTVL.

This clonotype was counted ten times or more. The chain carries TRBV7-3 and TRBJ1-6, with 7 positions matching TRBD1. This CDR3 contains 19 residues. V was pared by 4 bases and J by 0 bases, with 12 bases of the junction left unmatched. CDR1 SGHTA and CDR2 FQGTGA come from the germline V gene. The CDR3 loop reads CASSSNPPGQSSYNSPLHF. CDR3 in DNA: TGTGCCAGCAGCTCAAACCCCCCGGGACAGAGCTCCTATAATTCACCCCTCCACTTT.

The chain links TRBV15 to TRBJ2-3; TRBD1 aligns across 7 bases. CDR3 length: 14 residues. With V trimmed by 5 bases and J by 2 bases, 4 bases remained unmatched. Germline lookup yields CDR1 LNHNV and CDR2 YYDKDF (reference sequence). The CDR3 sequence is CATSRDSPTDTQYF. CDR3 sequence (DNA): TGTGCCACCAGCCGGGACAGCCCCACAGATACGCAGTATTTT.

The rearrangement joins TRBV7-2 to TRBJ2-3; 11 bases agree with TRBD2. CDR1 and CDR2 from the germline V gene are SGHTA and FQGNSA. After removal of 5 bases from V and 5 bases from J, the junction contained 12 bases not matched to a gene. CDR3 length: 17 residues. The chain's CDR3 is CASSPRLAGGPRDTQYF. As DNA, the CDR3 is TGTGCCAGCAGCCCGAGATTAGCGGGAGGGCCTAGAGATACGCAGTATTTT.

The CDR3 DNA reads TGTGCCAGCAGTTTAGGAAGGTTTCAGCCCCAGCATTTT. It specifies CASSLGRFQPQHF. The chain is built from TRBV12-3 or TRBV12-4 and TRBJ1-5; D uncertain. This CDR3 is built from 13 residues. Trimming took 1 base from V and 6 from J, leaving 7 bases between them.

This clonotype was observed at least ten times. The V and J genes are TRBV19 and TRBJ2-7, with TRBD1 identical over 10 bases. V dropped 4 bases and J dropped 2; count of bases not matched to a gene: 2. Germline V gene sequence: CDR1 LNHDA, CDR2 SQIVND (reference sequence). This CDR3 has 14 amino acids. The CDR3 DNA reads TGTGCCAGTAGTACGACAGGGGGCACCTACGAGCAGTACTTC. As protein: CASSTTGGTYEQYF.

Many counts were recorded for this clonotype. V gene TRBV6-2 or TRBV6-3 combines with J gene TRBJ1-1; possibly TRBD1 for D (5 bases). V lost 2 bases and J 0 bases, leaving 7 bases between the germline ends. There are 14 residues in the CDR3. Germline-derived CDR1 and CDR2 are MNHEY and SVGEGT. The CDR3 protein is CASSYNRMNTEAFF. Written as DNA, the CDR3 is TGTGCCAGCAGTTACAACAGGATGAACACTGAAGCTTTCTTT.

This clonotype showed up many times. The rearrangement links TRBV12-3 or TRBV12-4 to TRBJ1-5; D is possibly TRBD1 (6 bases). The CDR3 loop spans 15 amino acids. The V end lost 5 bases, the J end lost 5 bases, and 16 bases lay between the germline ends. CDR3 bases: TGTGCCAGCAGTAAAGGGGGGGCGAGCGATCAGCCCCAGCATTTT. This sequence encodes CASSKGGASDQPQHF.

The table lists this clonotype with many counts. The chain couples TRBV5-1 to TRBJ1-6; 9 bases are shared with TRBD1. V lost 1 base and J lost 0; bases outside the gene matches: 8. The CDR3 has 19 residues. Germline V gives CDR1 SGHRS, CDR2 YFSETQ. The CDR3 loop is CASSLKGQGSSSYNSPLHF. CDR3 DNA: TGCGCCAGCAGCTTGAAGGGACAGGGTTCGAGCTCCTATAATTCACCCCTCCACTTT.

The chain combines TRBV24-1 with TRBJ2-7; 9 nucleotides align to TRBD2. Germline V gives CDR1 KGHDR, CDR2 SFDVKD. V lost 3 bases to trimming and J lost 5 bases; unmatched junction nucleotides: 7. The CDR3 is 15 amino acids. The CDR3 DNA reads TGTGCCACCAGTGATCCCGGGACTAGCATCCACGAGCAGTACTTC. It yields the protein CATSDPGTSIHEQYF.